Given below is one T cell receptor (beta chain) in context. Primers used in a second PCR of about 6 to 11 cycles were a sample-barcoded 5' primer and a J-beta primer mix. MiXCR, applied by TCRdb to the 5' RACE reads, yields one record per CDR3 protein. The sample contains 550,000 to 600,000 distinct CDR3 sequences, roughly 43% of which appear only once. CDR3 length equals 14 residues. Trimming removed 7 bases at V and 1 base at J, with 13 bases between. Germline CDR1 and CDR2: SGHTA and FQGNSA. This entry belongs to a study of blood T cells in healthy people across ages. The chain employs TRBV7-2 and TRBJ1-1, with TRBD1 as a possible D gene (5 bases). This clonotype was sampled from a man at least 80 years old in good health. The sample comprised blood. The CDR3 nucleotides are TGTGCCAGCAACCCGTTGGGACGGAACACTGAAGCTTTCTTT. Translated, it gives CASNPLGRNTEAFF. Full variable domain (outside the CDR3, taken from reference TRBV7-2 and TRBJ1-1): GAGVSQSPSNKVTEKGKDVELRCDPISGHTALYWYRQSLGQGLEFLIYFQGNSAPDKSGLPSDRFSAERTGGSVSTLTIQRTQQEDSAVYLCASNPLGRNTEAFFGQGTRLTVV.